The following is a TCR beta chain sequence with its context. Which antigen it targets is not known. The record has no base qualities; no much larger clone is one base away. This sample is part of a study of blood T cell repertoires in COVID-19 (dated by TCRdb to 2020 to 2022). In the study overall: The collaborator samples originated in the United States, Italy and Spain and spanned the acute and convalescent phases of COVID-19. The prospective study material was composed of cDNA or gDNA derived from T cells, B-cell-depleted T cells, or PBMCs. The dataset comprised deeply sampled blood TCRbeta repertoires from subjects exposed to, actively infected with, or recovered from COVID-19. A freely available public database, intended as a resource for researchers studying the immune response to SARS-CoV-2, is where the repertoires were released. The samples were drawn from the first 160 participants of the ongoing ImmuneRACE study and from 1,254 subjects provided by 6 global collaborators. The sample metadata nearly always contained a de-identified subject ID, COVID-19 status, age in years and sex. Where HLA class I and class II types were available, the types were taken from metadata supplied by the sample provider, not from assay-based typing.

TCRbeta CDR3 regions were amplified from genomic DNA by means of the immunoSEQ Assay, a bias-controlled multiplex PCR. On the authors' methods: The number of nucleated cells in each sample was estimated from the amplification of reference gene primers within the assay. To quantify the absolute abundance of each unique TCRbeta CDR3 rearrangement, sequence reads were collapsed and filtered. Productive Simpson clonality was computed per sample as the square root of Simpson's diversity index over productive rearrangements. What TCRdb holds here is the immuneACCESS table cut down to in-frame rearrangements. Part of the clones is not present; checked against another copy, under half of the missing clones reflect an unresolved V gene, and the others are unexplained. The V and J calls and clone size were taken over from that table, and D and trimming were inferred from the DNA. This sample lists under 250,000 clones; 82% were detected once. The ten largest clones capture around 12% of the sample.

The collaborating institutions used their own protocols to collect whole blood in K2EDTA tubes. Collaborator samples were shipped for TCRbeta analysis as frozen whole blood, isolated PBMCs, or DNA extracted from either sample type. Study-wide findings and limitations: How much clinical and demographic metadata was included differed by source and by participant, and the metadata was provided uncurated.

The specimen was peripheral blood. The origin of this receptor is a woman in her thirties or forties with acute or convalescent COVID-19.

The CDR3 protein is CASGLRRGAGFSNEQFF. The DNA sequence is given as TGTGCTAGTGGTTTGAGGCGGGGGGCCGGATTTTCGAATGAGCAGTTCTTC. The sequence is built from TRBV12-5 and TRBJ2-1, with TRBD2 matching 8 junction bases. Compared with germline, V lacks 2 bases and J lacks 7 bases; bases without a gene match: 13. CDR1 and CDR2 are drawn from the germline V gene: LGHNT, FRNRAP. The cysteine opens and the phenylalanine closes a CDR3 of 17 amino acids. Kept here is only the CDR3 DNA, which spans 51 bases and is read in frame from base 1.